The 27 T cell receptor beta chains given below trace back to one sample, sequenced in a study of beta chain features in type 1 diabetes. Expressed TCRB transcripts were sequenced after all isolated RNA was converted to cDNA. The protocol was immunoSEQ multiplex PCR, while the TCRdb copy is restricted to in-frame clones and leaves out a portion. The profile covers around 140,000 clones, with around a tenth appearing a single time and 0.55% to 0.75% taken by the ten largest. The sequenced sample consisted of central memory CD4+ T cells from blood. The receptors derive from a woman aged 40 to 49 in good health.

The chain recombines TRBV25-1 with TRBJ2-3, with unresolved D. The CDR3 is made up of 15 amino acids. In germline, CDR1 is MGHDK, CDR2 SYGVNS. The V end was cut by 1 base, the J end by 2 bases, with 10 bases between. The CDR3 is CASSEFPSNTDTQYF. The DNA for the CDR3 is TGTGCCAGCAGTGAATTTCCCAGTAACACAGATACGCAGTATTTT.

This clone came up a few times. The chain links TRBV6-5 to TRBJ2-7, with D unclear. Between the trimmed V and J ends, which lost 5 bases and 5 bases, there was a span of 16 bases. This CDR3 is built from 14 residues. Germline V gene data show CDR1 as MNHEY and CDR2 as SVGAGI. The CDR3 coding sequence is TGTGCCAGCAGTCGACGAGATCCTCGGGACGAGCAGTACTTC. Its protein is CASSRRDPRDEQYF.

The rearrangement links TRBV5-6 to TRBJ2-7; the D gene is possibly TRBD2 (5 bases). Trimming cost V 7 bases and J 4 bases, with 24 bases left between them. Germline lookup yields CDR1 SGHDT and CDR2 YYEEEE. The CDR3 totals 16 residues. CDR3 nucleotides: TGTGCCAGCCGTGATGGCGGGTGGGTCTACCCTTACGAGCAGTACTTC. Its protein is CASRDGGWVYPYEQYF.

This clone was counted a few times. The CDR3 reads CASRIAGAYEQYF. CDR3 nucleotides: TGCGCCAGCAGAATCGCGGGCGCCTACGAGCAGTACTTC. This chain links TRBV5-1 with TRBJ2-5; perhaps TRBD2 as D (5 bases). The J call may be wrong; the DNA end is better matched by TRBJ2-7. Germline-derived CDR1 and CDR2 are SGHRS and YFSETQ. CDR3 size: 13 residues.

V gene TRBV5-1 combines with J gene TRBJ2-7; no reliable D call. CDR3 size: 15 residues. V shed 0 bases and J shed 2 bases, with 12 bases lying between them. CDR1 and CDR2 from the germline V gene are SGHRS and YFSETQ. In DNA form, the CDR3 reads TGCGCCAGCAGCTTGGGGGCAGCCAACGCCTACGAGCAGTACTTC. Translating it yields CASSLGAANAYEQYF.

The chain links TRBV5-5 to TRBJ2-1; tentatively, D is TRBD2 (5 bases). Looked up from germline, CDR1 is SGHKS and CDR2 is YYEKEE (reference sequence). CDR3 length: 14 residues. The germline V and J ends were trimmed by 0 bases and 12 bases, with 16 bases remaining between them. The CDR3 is CASSLVSVGAVQFF. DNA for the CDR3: TGTGCCAGCAGCTTGGTTTCCGTAGGAGCGGTGCAGTTCTTC.

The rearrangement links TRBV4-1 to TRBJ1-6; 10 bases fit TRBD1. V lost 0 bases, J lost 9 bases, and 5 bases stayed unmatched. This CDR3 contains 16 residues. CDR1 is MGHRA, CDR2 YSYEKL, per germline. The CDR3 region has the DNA TGCGCCAGCAGCCAAGAGGGACAGGGGCGGACTTCACCCCTCCACTTT. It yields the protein CASSQEGQGRTSPLHF.

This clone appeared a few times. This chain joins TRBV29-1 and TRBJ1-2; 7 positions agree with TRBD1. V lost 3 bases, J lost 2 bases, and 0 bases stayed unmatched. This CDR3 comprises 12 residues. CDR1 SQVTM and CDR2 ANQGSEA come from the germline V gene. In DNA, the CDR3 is TGCAGCGTTGAGACAGGGAACTATGGCTACACCTTC. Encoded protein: CSVETGNYGYTF.

CDR3 DNA: TGTGCCAGCAGCCAACGCACAGGGAGGGGGTCCGGGGAGCTGTTTTTT. It codes for CASSQRTGRGSGELFF. V gene TRBV14 combines with J gene TRBJ2-2; maybe TRBD2 (7 bases). CDR1 and CDR2 (germline): SGHDN, FVKESK. The germline V and J ends were trimmed by 2 bases and 6 bases, with 16 bases remaining between them. This CDR3 is built from 16 residues.

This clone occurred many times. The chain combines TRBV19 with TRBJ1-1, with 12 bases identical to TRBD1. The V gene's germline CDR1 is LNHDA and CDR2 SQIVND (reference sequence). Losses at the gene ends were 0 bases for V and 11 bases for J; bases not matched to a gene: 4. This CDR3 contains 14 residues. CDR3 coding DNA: TGTGCCAGTAGTATAGAAGGGACAGGGGGCAAGGCTTTCTTT. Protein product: CASSIEGTGGKAFF.

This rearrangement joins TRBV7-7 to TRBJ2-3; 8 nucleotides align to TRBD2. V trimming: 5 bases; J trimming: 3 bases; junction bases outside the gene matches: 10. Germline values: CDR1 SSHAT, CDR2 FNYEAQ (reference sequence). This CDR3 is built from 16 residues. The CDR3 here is CASSPAGGHGTDTQYF. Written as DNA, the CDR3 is TGTGCCAGCAGCCCGGCGGGAGGTCACGGAACAGATACGCAGTATTTT.

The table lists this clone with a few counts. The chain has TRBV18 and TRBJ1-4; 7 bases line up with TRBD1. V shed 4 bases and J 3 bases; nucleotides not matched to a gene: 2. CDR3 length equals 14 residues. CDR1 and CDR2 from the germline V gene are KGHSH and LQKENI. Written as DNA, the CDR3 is TGTGCCAGCTCACGCGGACAGGCTAATGAAAAACTGTTTTTT. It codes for CASSRGQANEKLFF.

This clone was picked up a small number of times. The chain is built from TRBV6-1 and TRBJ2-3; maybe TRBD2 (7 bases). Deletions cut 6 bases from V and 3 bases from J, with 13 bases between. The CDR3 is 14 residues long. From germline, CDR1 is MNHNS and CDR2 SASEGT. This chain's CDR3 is CASRIGGATDTQYF. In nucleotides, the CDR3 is TGTGCCAGCAGGATAGGGGGGGCGACAGATACGCAGTATTTT.

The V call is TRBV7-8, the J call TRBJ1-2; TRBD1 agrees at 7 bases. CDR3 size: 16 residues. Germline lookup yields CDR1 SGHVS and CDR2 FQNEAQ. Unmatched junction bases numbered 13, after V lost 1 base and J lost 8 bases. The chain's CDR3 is CASSLGAGTDFRGYTF. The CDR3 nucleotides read TGTGCCAGCAGCTTAGGGGCAGGGACAGACTTTAGGGGCTACACCTTC.

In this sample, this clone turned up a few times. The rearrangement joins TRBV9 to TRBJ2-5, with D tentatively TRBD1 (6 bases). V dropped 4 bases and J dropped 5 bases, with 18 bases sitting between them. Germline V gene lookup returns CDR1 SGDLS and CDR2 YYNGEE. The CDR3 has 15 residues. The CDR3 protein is CASSPRTAPGETQYF. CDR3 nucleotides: TGTGCCAGCAGCCCTCGGACAGCGCCCGGGGAGACCCAGTACTTC.

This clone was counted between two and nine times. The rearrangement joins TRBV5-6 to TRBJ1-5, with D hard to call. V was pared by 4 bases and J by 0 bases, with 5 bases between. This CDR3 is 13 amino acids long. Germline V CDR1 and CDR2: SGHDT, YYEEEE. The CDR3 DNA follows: TGTGCCAGCAGCGAGTATAGCAATCAGCCCCAGCATTTT. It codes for CASSEYSNQPQHF.

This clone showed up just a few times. CDR3 in amino acids: CASSQVGGNTGELFF. CDR3 sequence (DNA): TGCGCCAGCAGCCAAGTTGGCGGTAACACCGGGGAGCTGTTTTTT. V gene TRBV4-3 combines with J gene TRBJ2-2; D remains ambiguous. Germline CDR1 reads LGHNA; CDR2 reads YSLEER. The V and J ends lost 1 base and 2 bases respectively, with 8 bases between them. CDR3 length: 15 residues.

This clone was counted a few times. The DNA for the CDR3 is TGTGCCAGCAGCTTGGCAGGTTTGGCCTATGGCTACACCTTC. Protein product: CASSLAGLAYGYTF. The chain carries TRBV5-4 and TRBJ1-2; D is ambiguous. Germline V gene data show CDR1 as SGHNT and CDR2 as YYREEE (reference sequence). V lost 0 bases and J lost 4, with 10 bases in between. The CDR3 contains 14 residues.

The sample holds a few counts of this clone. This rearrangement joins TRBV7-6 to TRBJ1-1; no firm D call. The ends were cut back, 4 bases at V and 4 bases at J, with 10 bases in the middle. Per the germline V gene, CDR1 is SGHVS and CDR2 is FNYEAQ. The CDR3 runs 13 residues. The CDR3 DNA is TGTGCCAGCAGCTCCCCGAGCATCACTGAAGCTTTCTTT. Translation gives CASSSPSITEAFF.

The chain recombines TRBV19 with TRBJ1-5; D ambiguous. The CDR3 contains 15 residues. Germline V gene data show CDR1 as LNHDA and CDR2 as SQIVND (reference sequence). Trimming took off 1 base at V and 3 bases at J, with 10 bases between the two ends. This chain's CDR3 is CASSIGGGTNQPQHF. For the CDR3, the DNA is TGTGCCAGTAGTATAGGAGGAGGTACCAATCAGCCCCAGCATTTT. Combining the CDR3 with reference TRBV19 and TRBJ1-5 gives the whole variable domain DGGITQSPKYLFRKEGQNVTLSCEQNLNHDAMYWYRQDPGQGLRLIYYSQIVNDFQKGDIAEGYSVSREKKESFPLTVTSAQKNPTAFYLCASSIGGGTNQPQHFGDGTRLSIL.

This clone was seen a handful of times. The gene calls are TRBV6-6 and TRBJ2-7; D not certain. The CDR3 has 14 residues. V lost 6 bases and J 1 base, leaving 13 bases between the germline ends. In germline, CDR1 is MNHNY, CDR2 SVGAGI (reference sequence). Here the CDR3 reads CASSPRLASYEQYF. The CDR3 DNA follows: TGTGCCAGCAGCCCCCGACTGGCTTCCTACGAGCAGTACTTC.

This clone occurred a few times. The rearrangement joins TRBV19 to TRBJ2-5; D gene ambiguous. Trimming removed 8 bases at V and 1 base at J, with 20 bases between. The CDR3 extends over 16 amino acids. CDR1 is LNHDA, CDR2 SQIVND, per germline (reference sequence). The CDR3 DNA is TGTGCCAGTGGATCTGATCTCTATGGCGGCCAAGAGACCCAGTACTTC. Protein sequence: CASGSDLYGGQETQYF.

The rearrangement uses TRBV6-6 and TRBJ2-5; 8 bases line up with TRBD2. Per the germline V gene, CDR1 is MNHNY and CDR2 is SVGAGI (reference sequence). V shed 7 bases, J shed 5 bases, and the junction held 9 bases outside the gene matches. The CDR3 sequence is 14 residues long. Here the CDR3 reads CASTTGGATETQYF. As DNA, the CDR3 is TGTGCCAGCACTACCGGGGGGGCGACGGAGACCCAGTACTTC.

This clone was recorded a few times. CDR3 bases: TGTGCCAGCAGCCCCTCTACCAGACAGAACACTGAAGCTTTCTTT. It specifies CASSPSTRQNTEAFF. The rearrangement joins TRBV9 to TRBJ1-1; no definite D call. Trimming shortened V by 4 bases and J by 1 base, and 14 bases separated the two germline ends. The germline V gene has CDR1 SGDLS and CDR2 YYNGEE. This CDR3 contains 15 residues.

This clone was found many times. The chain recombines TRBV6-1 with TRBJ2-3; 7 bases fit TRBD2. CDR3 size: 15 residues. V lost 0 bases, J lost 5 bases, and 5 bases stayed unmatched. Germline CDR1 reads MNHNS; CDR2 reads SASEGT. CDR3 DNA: TGTGCCAGCAGTGAAGCTGGGGACTACCAAGATACGCAGTATTTT. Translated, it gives CASSEAGDYQDTQYF.

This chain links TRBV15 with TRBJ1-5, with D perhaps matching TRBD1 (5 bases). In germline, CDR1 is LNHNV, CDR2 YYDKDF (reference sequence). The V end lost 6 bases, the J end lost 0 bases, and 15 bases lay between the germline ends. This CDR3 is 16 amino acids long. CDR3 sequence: CATRQGLGFSNQPQHF. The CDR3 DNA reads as TGTGCCACCAGGCAGGGTCTTGGGTTTAGCAATCAGCCCCAGCATTTT.

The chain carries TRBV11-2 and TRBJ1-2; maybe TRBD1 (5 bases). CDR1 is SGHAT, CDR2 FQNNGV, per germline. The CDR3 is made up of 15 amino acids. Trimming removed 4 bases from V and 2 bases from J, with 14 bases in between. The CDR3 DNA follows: TGTGCCAGCAGCTCAGAACTATCAGGGAACTATGGCTACACCTTC. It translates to CASSSELSGNYGYTF.